The text below deals with one T cell receptor (beta chain). Its antigen is not known. Two oligonucleotides, mixed equimolar, formed the beta constant-region primer covering TRBC1 and TRBC2. Four rounds of PCR amplified the ligated cDNA using nested alpha and beta constant-region primers plus SP2. A 12-nucleotide UMI and the SP2 primer were added to the cDNA 3' end by oligonucleotide ligation. TCRdb re-called the UMI-ligation and nested PCR reads with MiXCR, one entry per CDR3 protein. The data show tens of thousands of distinct CDR3 sequences, 7% to 10% seen once. The CDR3 extends over 15 amino acids. Germline CDR1 reads SGDLS; CDR2 reads YYNGEE. Deletions cut 4 bases from V and 8 bases from J, with 19 bases between. This record belongs to a study of naive and memory T cell subsets. Broader study findings: Diversity fell and Gini index rose from naive through CM, EM, EMRA.

The rearrangement uses TRBV9 and TRBJ2-1, with D tentatively TRBD1 or TRBD2 (6 bases each). The sequenced sample was central memory CD8+ T cells from blood. This TCR was recovered from a human donor in good health. CDR3 DNA: TGTGCCAGCAGCCCTCGAGGGGGACTTATGGATGAGCAGTTCTTC. Its translation is CASSPRGGLMDEQFF.